The 10 T cell receptor beta chains given below trace back to one sample, sequenced in a study of CD8 T cells in ankylosing spondylitis. TCRdb processed the 5' RACE reads anew with MiXCR; each CDR3 protein has one entry. This table holds about 220,000 distinct CDR3 sequences, 6% to 8.5% found once. No antigen has been assigned to these receptors. Regarding the study as a whole: Fewer than ten highly homologous variants made up a TCR beta motif, and this motif appeared characteristic of ankylosing spondylitis blood.

The sample comprised blood, either unsorted or a sorted T cell fraction (not recorded which). Every receptor here comes from a male donor with ankylosing spondylitis.

At least ten counts were recorded for this clonotype. The chain recombines TRBV20-1 with TRBJ2-1; D not resolved. The CDR3 runs 14 residues. V dropped 8 bases and J dropped 4 bases, with 18 bases sitting between them. Germline CDR1 and CDR2: DFQATT and SNEGSKA (reference sequence). The DNA of the CDR3 is TGCAGTTTCGGGTCACGGCCCCTATACAATGAGCAGTTCTTC. This gives the protein CSFGSRPLYNEQFF.

The chain recombines TRBV28 with TRBJ1-1, with a weak D call TRBD1 (5 bases). V was cut by 2 bases and J by 1 base, with 11 bases left in between. Per the germline V gene, CDR1 is MDHEN and CDR2 is SYDVKM. This CDR3 is built from 15 residues. The CDR3 reads CASSLLKTGNTEAFF. The CDR3 nucleotides are TGTGCCAGCAGTTTACTCAAAACAGGGAACACTGAAGCTTTCTTT. Drawing the rest from reference TRBV28 and TRBJ1-1, the complete variable domain is DVKVTQSSRYLVKRTGEKVFLECVQDMDHENMFWYRQDPGLGLRLIYFSYDVKMKEKGDIPEGYSVSREKKERFSLILESASTNQTSMYLCASSLLKTGNTEAFFGQGTRLTVV.

This clonotype was counted between two and nine times. The J gene is TRBJ2-1, the V gene TRBV20-1; 9 bases align to TRBD2. Per germline, CDR1 DFQATT and CDR2 SNEGSKA (reference sequence). This CDR3 spans 16 amino acids. The J segment lost 0 bases and the V segment lost 3 bases, leaving 6 bases of the junction unmatched. CDR3: CSAREGLASSYNEQFF. The CDR3 DNA reads TGCAGTGCTAGGGAGGGACTAGCAAGCTCCTACAATGAGCAGTTCTTC.

As regards this clonotype: This sequence may be a read error, since a much larger clone differs from it by one base. This sequence joins TRBV29-1 and TRBJ2-7; no definite D call. Per germline, CDR1 SQVTM and CDR2 ANQGSEA. The CDR3 covers 14 residues. V was pared by 5 bases and J by 7 bases, with 21 bases between. Here the CDR3 reads CSVIAPDIVMEQYF. CDR3 DNA: TGCAGCGTTATCGCACCGGATATCGTTATGGAGCAGTACTTC.

This chain connects TRBV15 to TRBJ2-1; 7 bases line up with TRBD2. The CDR3 sequence is 13 residues long. V lost 5 bases, J lost 4 bases, and 2 bases stayed unmatched. Germline V gene sequence: CDR1 LNHNV, CDR2 YYDKDF (reference sequence). As DNA, the CDR3 is TGTGCCACCAGCTTGGGGGGGTACAATGAGCAGTTCTTC. Residues: CATSLGGYNEQFF.

This clonotype was seen at least ten times. This chain links TRBV7-2 with TRBJ1-2; D gene uncertain. The V gene lost 2 bases and the J gene lost 6 bases, with 10 bases spanning the gap. The germline CDR1 and CDR2 sequences are SGHTA and FQGNSA. The CDR3 spans 13 residues. The CDR3 protein is CASSLTPPDGYTF. The CDR3 coding sequence is TGTGCCAGCAGCTTAACACCCCCCGATGGCTACACCTTC.

V is TRBV5-4 and J is TRBJ2-7, with no clear D. V was cut by 0 bases and J by 6 bases, with 10 bases left in between. CDR1 SGHNT and CDR2 YYREEE come from the germline V gene (reference sequence). CDR3 length: 13 residues. The CDR3: CASSLEGTSEQYF. CDR3 sequence (DNA): TGTGCCAGCAGCTTGGAAGGCACAAGCGAGCAGTACTTC.

This clonotype has ten or more counts. For the CDR3, the DNA is TGTGCCAGCAGTGAAGCGCAGGCTAGCGGGGCGAGTTACCAAGAGACCCAGTACTTC. Protein sequence: CASSEAQASGASYQETQYF. The V and J genes are TRBV2 and TRBJ2-5; 9 bases map to TRBD2. J gave up 0 bases and V 0 bases, and 11 bases lay outside the gene matches. Per the germline V gene, CDR1 is SNHLY and CDR2 is FYNNEI. The CDR3 extends over 19 amino acids.

In this sample, this clonotype turned up many times. The rearrangement uses TRBV19 and TRBJ1-1; D may be TRBD1 (5 bases). V lost 7 bases and J lost 0, with 9 bases in between. The V gene's germline CDR1 is LNHDA and CDR2 SQIVND (reference sequence). The CDR3 is made up of 13 amino acids. The CDR3 nucleotides are TGTGCCAGTACCCTAGGGGTGAACACTGAAGCTTTCTTT. It is translated as CASTLGVNTEAFF.

There are many counts of this clonotype. This chain links TRBV6-2 or TRBV6-3 with TRBJ2-1; weak D call: TRBD1 (5 bases). V lost 0 bases and J 8 bases, leaving 14 bases between the germline ends. Germline loops: CDR1 MNHEY, CDR2 SVGEGT. The CDR3 contains 15 residues. The CDR3 loop is CASSYSRHSGYEQFF. CDR3 in DNA: TGTGCCAGCAGTTACTCGAGACATTCAGGGTATGAGCAGTTCTTC.